Presented here are 32 T cell receptor beta chains from one specimen sequenced in a study of T cell responses to AZD1222 COVID-19 vaccine. TCRdb's table, derived via immunoSEQ multiplex PCR, lists solely in-frame clones and lacks some. The sample lists tens of thousands of clones; 70% to 90% were seen once. The input for sequencing was peripheral blood, taken on day 0 of AZD1222 vaccination. The receptors stem from an adult in good health.

This clone was recorded only once. CDR3 loop: CASSLVEGRGTEAFF. CDR3 sequence (DNA): TGTGCCAGCAGCTTAGTGGAGGGGAGAGGCACTGAAGCTTTCTTT. The rearrangement links TRBV7-9 to TRBJ1-1, with D perhaps TRBD1 (5 bases). This CDR3 spans 15 amino acids. The V end was cut by 1 base, the J end by 4 bases, with 13 bases between. Per the germline V gene, CDR1 is SEHNR and CDR2 is FQNEAQ (reference sequence).

The rearrangement joins TRBV5-8 to TRBJ2-2; 10 positions agree with TRBD1. Germline V lookup: CDR1 SGHTS, CDR2 YDEGEE. The CDR3 runs 18 residues. The J segment lost 7 bases and the V segment lost 4 bases, leaving 16 bases of the junction unmatched. CDR3 sequence: CASSRTRAGTGAYGELFF. CDR3 nucleotide sequence: TGTGCCAGCAGCCGGACGAGGGCCGGGACAGGGGCGTACGGGGAGCTGTTTTTT.

This chain links TRBV27 with TRBJ2-7, with a possible D match to TRBD2 (6 bases). CDR1 MNHEY and CDR2 SMNVEV come from the germline V gene (reference sequence). The CDR3 extends over 14 amino acids. V gave up 2 bases and J gave up 7 bases, with 15 bases separating them. The CDR3 reads CASSLRRGGGEQYF. The DNA of the CDR3 is TGTGCCAGCAGTTTAAGGCGGGGTGGTGGGGAGCAGTACTTC.

CDR3 sequence: CASSGSRGSAGANVLTF. The CDR3 DNA sequence: TGTGCCAGCAGTGGGTCAAGGGGTTCGGCTGGGGCCAACGTCCTGACTTTC. V and J are TRBV2 and TRBJ2-6, with D possibly matching TRBD1 (5 bases). The CDR3 contains 17 residues. V lost 4 bases and J lost 2, with 15 bases in between. Looked up from germline, CDR1 is SNHLY and CDR2 is FYNNEI.

The rearrangement links TRBV15 to TRBJ1-5; TRBD1 matches 7 bases. After removal of 0 bases from V and 6 bases from J, the junction contained 5 bases not matched to a gene. The CDR3 extends over 15 amino acids. Germline-derived CDR1 and CDR2 are LNHNV and YYDKDF (reference sequence). This CDR3 is CATSRDLAGGQPQHF. As DNA, the CDR3 is TGTGCCACCAGCAGAGATCTGGCAGGGGGTCAGCCCCAGCATTTT.

DNA for the CDR3: TGTGCCAGCATTGAGGCCGGGAACTATCAGCCCCAGCATTTT. Translation: CASIEAGNYQPQHF. The chain links TRBV28 to TRBJ1-5; no reliable D call. The CDR3 consists of 14 residues. V dropped 7 bases and J dropped 5 bases, with 15 bases sitting between them. Germline V gene data show CDR1 as MDHEN and CDR2 as SYDVKM.

This chain connects TRBV9 to TRBJ1-2; 8 bases match TRBD1. The CDR3 is 14 amino acids. With 3 bases clipped from V and 7 bases from J, the junction kept 8 bases outside the gene matches. Germline assignment: CDR1 SGDLS and CDR2 YYNGEE. The CDR3 protein is CASSASGGAGGYTF. The CDR3 nucleotides are TGTGCCAGCAGCGCCTCAGGGGGCGCGGGTGGCTACACCTTC.

The rearrangement links TRBV5-1 to TRBJ1-5; TRBD1 matches at 9 bases. The CDR3 has 19 amino acids. The germline V gene encodes CDR1 SGHRS and CDR2 YFSETQ. The ends lost 0 bases at V and 3 bases at J; junction bases unmatched: 13. The CDR3 loop is CASSLAKGTGRKANQPQHF. DNA for the CDR3: TGCGCCAGCAGCTTGGCCAAGGGGACAGGGAGGAAAGCCAATCAGCCCCAGCATTTT.

V is TRBV4-2 and J is TRBJ2-1; D not resolved. V lost 4 bases and J lost 6, with 16 bases in between. Looked up from germline, CDR1 is LGHNA and CDR2 is YNFKEQ. There are 15 residues in the CDR3. CDR3: CASSRGSSPINEQFF. CDR3 DNA: TGTGCCAGCAGCCGCGGAAGTAGTCCGATCAATGAGCAGTTCTTC.

V usage is TRBV30 and J usage is TRBJ2-7, with D unresolved. The V and J ends lost 2 bases and 7 bases respectively, with 9 bases between them. In germline, CDR1 is GTSNPN, CDR2 SVGIG (reference sequence). The CDR3 covers 11 residues. Here the CDR3 DNA reads TGTGCCTGGAGTTTAGGCTGGGAGCAGTACTTC. This encodes CAWSLGWEQYF.

The V and J genes are TRBV29-1 and TRBJ1-3; possibly TRBD1 for D (6 bases). V lost 6 bases and J lost 3, with 12 bases in between. CDR1 and CDR2 from the germline V gene are SQVTM and ANQGSEA. The CDR3 extends over 13 amino acids. The CDR3 nucleotides read TGCAGCGTCGCAACAGGGAATGGAAACACCATATATTTT. This encodes CSVATGNGNTIYF.

The rearrangement uses TRBV5-4 and TRBJ2-5; the match to TRBD2 covers 7 bases. CDR1 SGHNT and CDR2 YYREEE come from the germline V gene (reference sequence). V lost 0 bases, J lost 4 bases, and 9 bases stayed unmatched. This CDR3 spans 16 amino acids. Here the CDR3 reads CASSLGLAGDRETQYF. DNA of the CDR3: TGTGCCAGCAGCTTGGGTCTGGCGGGAGACCGAGAGACCCAGTACTTC.

The chain recombines TRBV27 with TRBJ1-6; TRBD1 is a possible D gene (6 bases). The CDR3 contains 15 residues. In germline, CDR1 is MNHEY, CDR2 SMNVEV (reference sequence). V lost 6 bases and J 1 base, leaving 10 bases between the germline ends. The CDR3 bases are TGTGCCAGCAGCACCGGGACATCCTATAATTCACCCCTCCACTTT. Amino acids: CASSTGTSYNSPLHF.

The chain carries TRBV6-5 and TRBJ2-7, with D tentatively TRBD1 (6 bases). The CDR3 sequence is 13 residues long. V was cut by 4 bases and J by 3 bases, with 10 bases left in between. Germline CDR1 MNHEY, CDR2 SVGAGI. The CDR3 here is CASSSRTVYEQYF. The CDR3 DNA reads as TGTGCCAGCAGTTCCCGGACAGTCTACGAGCAGTACTTC.

This sequence joins TRBV10-3 and TRBJ2-7; D perhaps matches TRBD1 (6 bases). Trimming cost V 3 bases and J 2 bases, with 11 bases left between them. Germline CDR1 reads ENHRY; CDR2 reads SYGVKD. CDR3 length: 14 residues. The CDR3 loop is CAISDQGSPYEQYF. DNA for the CDR3: TGTGCCATCAGTGATCAGGGGTCTCCCTACGAGCAGTACTTC.

The chain joins TRBV13 to TRBJ2-5; either TRBD1 or TRBD2 may supply D (6 bases each). The ends were cut back, 5 bases at V and 3 bases at J, with 22 bases in the middle. The V gene's germline CDR1 is PRHDT and CDR2 FYEKMQ (reference sequence). The CDR3 is made up of 17 amino acids. CDR3 sequence (DNA): TGTGCCAGCAGCCGAAGGGGGTTAGCGGTCTTTGAAGAGACCCAGTACTTC. Amino acid sequence: CASSRRGLAVFEETQYF.

The gene calls are TRBV28 and TRBJ1-1; D uncertain. Per the germline V gene, CDR1 is MDHEN and CDR2 is SYDVKM. The CDR3 has 12 residues. Between the trimmed V and J ends, which lost 2 bases and 11 bases, there was a span of 12 bases. The CDR3: CASSLTQTGAFF. DNA of the CDR3: TGTGCCAGCAGTTTAACACAAACCGGCGCTTTCTTT.

This rearrangement joins TRBV27 to TRBJ2-7, with TRBD1 identical over 11 bases. CDR1 is MNHEY and CDR2 is SMNVEV in the germline V gene (reference sequence). The CDR3 sequence is 14 residues long. Trimming at V came to 5 bases and at J to 5 bases, leaving 5 bases not matched to a gene. The CDR3 DNA sequence: TGTGCCAGCAGTCCCCGGGACAGGGGGAACGAGCAGTACTTC. As protein: CASSPRDRGNEQYF.

Only one count was recorded for this clone. The genes are TRBV7-2 and TRBJ2-3; 15 bases are shared with TRBD2. V trimming: 3 bases; J trimming: 1 base; junction bases outside the gene matches: 8. The CDR3 is 19 amino acids. Germline V lookup: CDR1 SGHTA, CDR2 FQGNSA. CDR3: CASSLLGLAGGPGTDTQYF. The CDR3 DNA is TGTGCCAGCAGCTTGCTAGGACTAGCGGGAGGGCCGGGCACAGATACGCAGTATTTT.

The rearrangement joins TRBV24-1 to TRBJ1-1; no clear D gene. The CDR3 runs 12 residues. Per the germline V gene, CDR1 is KGHDR and CDR2 is SFDVKD. V lost 4 bases and J 3 bases, leaving 5 bases between the germline ends. The CDR3 bases are TGTGCCACCAGTGAATCGGACACTGAAGCTTTCTTT. Translation: CATSESDTEAFF.

The chain is built from TRBV28 and TRBJ1-6, with D possibly TRBD1 on 6 matching bases. CDR1 is MDHEN and CDR2 is SYDVKM in the germline V gene. Trimming removed 6 bases from V and 1 base from J, with 13 bases in between. The CDR3 loop spans 16 amino acids. The CDR3 region is CASRETGRSYNSPLHF. In DNA form, the CDR3 reads TGTGCCAGCAGAGAAACAGGGAGATCCTATAATTCACCCCTCCACTTT.

V gene TRBV7-6 combines with J gene TRBJ2-5; TRBD1 aligns across 8 bases. CDR3 size: 15 residues. The germline gives CDR1 SGHVS, CDR2 FNYEAQ. J gave up 5 bases and V 4 bases, and 9 bases lay outside the gene matches. CDR3 sequence reads: CASSSPDRGGETQYF. The CDR3 nucleotides read TGTGCCAGCAGCTCCCCAGACAGGGGCGGTGAGACCCAGTACTTC.

In DNA form, the CDR3 reads TGTGCCAGTAGTATGGGGGGCTACACTGAAGCTTTCTTT. As protein: CASSMGGYTEAFF. The rearrangement joins TRBV19 to TRBJ1-1, with D maybe TRBD1 (6 bases). Trimming shortened V by 3 bases and J by 3 bases, and 8 bases separated the two germline ends. Germline lookup yields CDR1 LNHDA and CDR2 SQIVND (reference sequence). The CDR3 has 13 residues.

The chain is built from TRBV6-4 and TRBJ1-6; D is unresolved. Germline-derived CDR1 and CDR2 are MRHNA and SNTAGT. Trimming took off 0 bases at V and 10 bases at J, with 13 bases between the two ends. The CDR3 has 15 residues. This CDR3 reads CASSDSAGGMSPLHF. In DNA, the CDR3 is TGTGCCAGCAGTGACTCGGCTGGCGGTATGTCACCCCTCCACTTT.

The chain carries TRBV11-2 and TRBJ1-4; D uncertain. Germline V gives CDR1 SGHAT, CDR2 FQNNGV. This CDR3 contains 14 residues. V lost 1 base, J lost 8 bases, and 11 bases lay in between. In nucleotides, the CDR3 is TGTGCCAGCAGCTTAGGGGCAGTTAAGGAAAAACTGTTTTTT. This codes for CASSLGAVKEKLFF.

V usage is TRBV24-1 and J usage is TRBJ1-5; D remains unclear. CDR1 is KGHDR, CDR2 SFDVKD, per germline. Trimming took off 3 bases at V and 9 bases at J, with 8 bases between the two ends. This CDR3 region has 12 residues. The CDR3 DNA is TGTGCCACCAGTGATCAAGGTTTGCCCCAGCATTTT. It encodes CATSDQGLPQHF.

The chain uses TRBV7-3 and TRBJ1-6; D remains ambiguous. The CDR3 runs 15 residues. The germline V gene encodes CDR1 SGHTA and CDR2 FQGTGA. V lost 6 bases and J 7 bases, leaving 16 bases between the germline ends. CDR3 nucleotide sequence: TGTGCCAGCAGTAGGATGGGTGACGGGAATTCACCCCTCCACTTT. This codes for CASSRMGDGNSPLHF.

The V gene is TRBV6-2 or TRBV6-3, the J gene TRBJ2-3; D gene ambiguous. V gave up 6 bases and J gave up 7 bases, with 17 bases separating them. This CDR3 region has 14 residues. Germline CDR1 reads MNHEY; CDR2 reads SVGEGT. The CDR3 protein is CASSTPLHANTQYF. The CDR3 DNA reads as TGTGCCAGCAGCACGCCTCTACACGCTAATACGCAGTATTTT.

This chain joins TRBV27 and TRBJ1-5; D remains ambiguous. The CDR3 is 14 residues long. V was shortened by 7 bases and J by 3 bases, with 13 bases between the two germline ends. From germline, CDR1 is MNHEY and CDR2 SMNVEV (reference sequence). The CDR3 DNA follows: TGTGCCAGCAAAGGGAACCTAGCCAATCAGCCCCAGCATTTT. Protein sequence: CASKGNLANQPQHF.

This sequence joins TRBV21-1 and TRBJ2-2; the table assigns TRBD2, which was not confirmed against the DNA. TRBV21-1 is listed as a pseudogene. This CDR3 spans 16 amino acids. The chain's CDR3 is CASSKVTSAGTGELFF. The DNA of the CDR3 is TGTGCCAGCAGCAAAGTAACTAGCGCGGGCACCGGGGAGCTGTTTTTT.

The CDR3 loop reads CASSLRGLSYEQYF. CDR3 in DNA: TGTGCCAGCAGTTTACGGGGGCTCTCCTACGAGCAGTACTTC. The chain recombines TRBV27 with TRBJ2-7, with D perhaps being TRBD1 or TRBD2 (6 bases each). In germline, CDR1 is MNHEY, CDR2 SMNVEV (reference sequence). CDR3 length: 14 amino acids. V was cut by 2 bases and J by 0 bases, with 8 bases left in between.

This chain joins TRBV6-1 and TRBJ1-3; D not resolved. The length of the CDR3 is 13 residues. V lost 3 bases and J 2 bases, leaving 5 bases between the germline ends. Per the germline V gene, CDR1 is MNHNS and CDR2 is SASEGT. The CDR3 loop reads CASSDYTGNTIYF. In DNA, the CDR3 is TGTGCCAGCAGTGATTATACTGGAAACACCATATATTTT.